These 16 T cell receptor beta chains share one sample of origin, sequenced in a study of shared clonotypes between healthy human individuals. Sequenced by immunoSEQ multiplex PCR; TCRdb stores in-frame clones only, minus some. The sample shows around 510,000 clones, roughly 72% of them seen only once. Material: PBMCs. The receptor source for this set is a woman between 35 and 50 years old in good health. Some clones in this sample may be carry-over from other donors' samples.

CDR3 sequence reads: CASSKRLAGRATDTQYF. CDR3 coding DNA: TGTGCCAGTAGTAAAAGACTAGCGGGGAGGGCGACAGATACGCAGTATTTT. V gene TRBV19 combines with J gene TRBJ2-3; 11 nucleotides match TRBD2. The ends lost 4 bases at V and 3 bases at J; junction bases unmatched: 9. This CDR3 comprises 17 residues. Germline-derived CDR1 and CDR2 are LNHDA and SQIVND (reference sequence).

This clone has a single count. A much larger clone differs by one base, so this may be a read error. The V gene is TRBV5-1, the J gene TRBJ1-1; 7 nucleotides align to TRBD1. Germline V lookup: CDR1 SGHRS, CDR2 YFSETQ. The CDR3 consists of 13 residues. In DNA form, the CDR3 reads TGCGCCGGCAGCGTACAGGGGAACGCTGAAGCTTTCTTT. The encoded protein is CAGSVQGNAEAFF.

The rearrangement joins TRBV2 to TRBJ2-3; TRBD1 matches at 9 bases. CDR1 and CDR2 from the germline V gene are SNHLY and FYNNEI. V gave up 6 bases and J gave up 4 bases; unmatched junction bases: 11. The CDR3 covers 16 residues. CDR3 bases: TGTGCCAGCAGCGCTGGGACAGGGCGAGGGTCAGATACGCAGTATTTT. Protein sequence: CASSAGTGRGSDTQYF.

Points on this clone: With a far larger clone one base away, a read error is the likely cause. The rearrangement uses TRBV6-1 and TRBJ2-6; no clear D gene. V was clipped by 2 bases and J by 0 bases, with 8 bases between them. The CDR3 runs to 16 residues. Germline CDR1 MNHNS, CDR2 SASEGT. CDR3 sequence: CASSELGFSGANVLTF. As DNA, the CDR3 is TGTGCCAGCAGTGAATTGGGCTTCTCTGGGGCCAACGTCCTGACTTTC.

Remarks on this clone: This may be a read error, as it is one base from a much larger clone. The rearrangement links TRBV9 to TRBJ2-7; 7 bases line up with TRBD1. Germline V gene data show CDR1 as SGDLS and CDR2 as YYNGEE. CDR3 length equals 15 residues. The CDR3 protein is CASSPRTGASYDQYF. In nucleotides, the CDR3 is TGTGCCAGCAGCCCACGCACAGGGGCCTCCTACGATCAGTACTTC.

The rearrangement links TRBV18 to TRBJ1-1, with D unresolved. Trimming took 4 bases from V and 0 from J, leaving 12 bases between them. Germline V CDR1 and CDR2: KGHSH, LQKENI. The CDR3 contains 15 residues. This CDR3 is CASSLRRNMNTEAFF. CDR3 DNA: TGTGCCAGCTCACTCCGACGGAATATGAACACTGAAGCTTTCTTT.

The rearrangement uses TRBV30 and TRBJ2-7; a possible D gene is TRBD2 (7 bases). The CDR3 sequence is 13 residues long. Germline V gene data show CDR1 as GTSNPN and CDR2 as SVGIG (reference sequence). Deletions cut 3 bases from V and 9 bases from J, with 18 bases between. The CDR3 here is CAWRQGRREGQYF. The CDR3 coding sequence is TGTGCCTGGAGACAGGGAAGAAGGGAGGGGCAGTACTTC.

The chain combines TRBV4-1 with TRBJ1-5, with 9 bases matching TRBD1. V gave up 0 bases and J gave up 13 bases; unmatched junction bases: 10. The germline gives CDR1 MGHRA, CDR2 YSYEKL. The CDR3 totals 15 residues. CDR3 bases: TGCGCCAGCAGCCAAGAAGGGGACAGGGTCCTAACTCAGCATTTT. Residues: CASSQEGDRVLTQHF.

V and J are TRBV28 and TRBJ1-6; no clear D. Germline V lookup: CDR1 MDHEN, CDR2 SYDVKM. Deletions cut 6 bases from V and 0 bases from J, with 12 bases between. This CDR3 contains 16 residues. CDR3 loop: CASSSGRSSYNSPLHF. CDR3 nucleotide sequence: TGTGCCAGCAGCTCCGGACGGTCCTCCTATAATTCACCCCTCCACTTT.

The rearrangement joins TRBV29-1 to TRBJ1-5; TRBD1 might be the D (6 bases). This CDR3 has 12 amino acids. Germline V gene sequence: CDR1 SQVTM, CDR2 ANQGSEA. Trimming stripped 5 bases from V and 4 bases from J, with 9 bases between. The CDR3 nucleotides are TGCAGCGTTCGGGGGGCGAATCAGCCCCAGCATTTT. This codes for CSVRGANQPQHF.

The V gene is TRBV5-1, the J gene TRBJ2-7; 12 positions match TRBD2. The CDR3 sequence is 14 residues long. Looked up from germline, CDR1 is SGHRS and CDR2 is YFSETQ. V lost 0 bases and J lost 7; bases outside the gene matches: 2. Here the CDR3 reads CASSLELAGGEQYF. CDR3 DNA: TGCGCCAGCAGCTTGGAACTAGCGGGAGGTGAGCAGTACTTC.

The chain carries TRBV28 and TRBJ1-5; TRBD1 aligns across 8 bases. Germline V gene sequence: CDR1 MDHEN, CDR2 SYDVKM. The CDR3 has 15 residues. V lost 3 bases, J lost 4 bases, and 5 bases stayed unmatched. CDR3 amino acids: CASSFSGQGNQPQHF. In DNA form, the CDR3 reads TGTGCCAGCAGTTTCTCCGGACAGGGTAATCAGCCCCAGCATTTT.

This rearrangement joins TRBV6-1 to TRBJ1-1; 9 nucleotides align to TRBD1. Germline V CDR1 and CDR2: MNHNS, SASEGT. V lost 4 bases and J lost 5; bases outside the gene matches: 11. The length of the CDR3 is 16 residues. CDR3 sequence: CASSAGTGIKETEAFF. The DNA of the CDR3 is TGTGCCAGCAGTGCCGGGACAGGGATTAAGGAGACTGAAGCTTTCTTT.

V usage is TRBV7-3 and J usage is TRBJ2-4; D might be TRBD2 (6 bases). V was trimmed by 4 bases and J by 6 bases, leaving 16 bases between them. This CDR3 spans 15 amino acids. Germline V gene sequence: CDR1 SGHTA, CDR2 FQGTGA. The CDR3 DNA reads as TGTGCCAGCAGCTCGACCGGGACCGGGGGAAACATTCAGTACTTC. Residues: CASSSTGTGGNIQYF.

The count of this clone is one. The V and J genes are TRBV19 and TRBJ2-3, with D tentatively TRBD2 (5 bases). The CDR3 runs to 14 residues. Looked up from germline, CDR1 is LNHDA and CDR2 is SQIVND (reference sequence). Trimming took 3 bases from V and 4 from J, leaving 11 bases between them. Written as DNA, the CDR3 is TGTGCCAGTAGTATCCCGGACTCCGCAGATACGCAGTATTTT. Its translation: CASSIPDSADTQYF.

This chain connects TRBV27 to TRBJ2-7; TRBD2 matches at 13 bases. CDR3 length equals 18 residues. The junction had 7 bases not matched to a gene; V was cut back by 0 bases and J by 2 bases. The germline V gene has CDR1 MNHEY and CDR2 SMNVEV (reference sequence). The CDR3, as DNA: TGTGCCAGCAGTTTATCGAAACTAGCGGGAGGGCCAGCCTACGAGCAGTACTTC. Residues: CASSLSKLAGGPAYEQYF.